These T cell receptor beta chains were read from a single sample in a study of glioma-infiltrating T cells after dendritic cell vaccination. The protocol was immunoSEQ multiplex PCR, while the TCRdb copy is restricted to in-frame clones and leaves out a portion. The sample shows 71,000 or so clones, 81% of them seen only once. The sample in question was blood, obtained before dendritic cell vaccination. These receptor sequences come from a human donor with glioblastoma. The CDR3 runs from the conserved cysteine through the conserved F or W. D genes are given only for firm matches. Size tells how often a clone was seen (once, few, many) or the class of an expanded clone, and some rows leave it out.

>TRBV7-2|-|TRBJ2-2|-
CASSPAWESGELFF
TGTGCCAGCAGCCCCGCGTGGGAGTCCGGGGAGCTGTTTTTT
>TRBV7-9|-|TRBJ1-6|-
CASNSGGRGNNSPLHF
TGTGCCAGCAACTCGGGGGGGCGAGGAAATAATTCACCCCTCCACTTT
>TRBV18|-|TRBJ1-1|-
CASSPLVGLPTEFEAFF
TGTGCCAGCTCACCGTTAGTAGGACTCCCCACAGAGTTTGAAGCTTTCTTT
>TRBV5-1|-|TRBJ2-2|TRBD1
CASRPSAGTDTGELFF
TGCGCCAGCAGGCCCTCCGCCGGGACAGACACCGGGGAGCTGTTTTTT
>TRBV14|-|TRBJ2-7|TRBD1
CASSPGQGAYEQYF
TGTGCCAGCAGCCCGGGACAGGGGGCCTACGAGCAGTACTTC
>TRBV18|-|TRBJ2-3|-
CASSPRDTDTQYF
TGTGCCAGCTCACCCCGGGACACAGATACGCAGTATTTT
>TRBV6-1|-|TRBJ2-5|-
CASRAGWAQYF
TGTGCCAGCAGGGCGGGTTGGGCCCAGTACTTC
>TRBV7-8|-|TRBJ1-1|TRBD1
CASSLGGQGIKAFF
TGTGCCAGCAGCTTAGGGGGACAGGGGATTAAAGCTTTCTTT
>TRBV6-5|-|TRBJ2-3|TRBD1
CASSYGQGASADTQYF
TGTGCCAGCAGTTACGGACAGGGGGCATCGGCAGATACGCAGTATTTT
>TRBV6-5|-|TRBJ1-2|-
CASSYWAGGDYGYTF
TGTGCCAGCAGTTACTGGGCCGGCGGGGACTATGGCTACACCTTC
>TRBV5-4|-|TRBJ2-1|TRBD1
CASRWDRGLKNEQFF
TGTGCCAGCAGATGGGACAGGGGATTGAAGAATGAGCAGTTCTTC
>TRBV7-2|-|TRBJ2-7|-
CASSLGPGDSYEQYF
TGTGCCAGCAGCTTAGGGCCAGGGGACTCCTACGAGCAGTACTTC
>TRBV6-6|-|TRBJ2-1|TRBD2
CASSPGGDEQFF
TGTGCCAGCAGCCCGGGGGGGGATGAGCAGTTCTTC
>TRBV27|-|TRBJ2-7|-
CASSLIGDLRYEQYF
TGTGCCAGCAGTTTAATAGGGGACTTACGCTACGAGCAGTACTTC
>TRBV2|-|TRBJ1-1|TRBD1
CASRLRTGGNTEAFF
TGTGCCAGCAGACTTAGGACAGGGGGTAACACTGAAGCTTTCTTT
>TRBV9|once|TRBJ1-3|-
CASSDLDTGNTIYF
TGTGCCAGCAGCGACCTAGATACTGGAAACACCATATATTTT
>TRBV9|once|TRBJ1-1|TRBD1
CASSAGTGREAFF
TGTGCCAGCAGCGCCGGGACAGGGAGAGAAGCTTTCTTT
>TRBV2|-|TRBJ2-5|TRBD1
CASSRITGGGEQYF
TGTGCCAGCAGTCGAATTACAGGGGGCGGAGAGCAGTACTTC
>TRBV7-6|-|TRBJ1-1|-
CASSSRPQDTEAFF
TGTGCCAGCAGCTCCCGTCCTCAGGACACTGAAGCTTTCTTT
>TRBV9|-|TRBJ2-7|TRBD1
CASSRQPGQGYEQYF
TGTGCCAGCAGCCGCCAGCCGGGACAGGGCTACGAGCAGTACTTC
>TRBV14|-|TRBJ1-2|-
CASSQSGGTRYTF
TGTGCCAGCAGCCAAAGCGGGGGGACGCGCTACACCTTC
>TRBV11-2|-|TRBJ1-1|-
CASSLDVGSTEAFF
TGTGCCAGCAGCTTAGATGTGGGGAGCACTGAAGCTTTCTTT
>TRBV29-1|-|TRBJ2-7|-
CSVFVPGQTYEQYF
TGCAGCGTGTTCGTACCGGGACAAACCTACGAGCAGTACTTC
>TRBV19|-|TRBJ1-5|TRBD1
CASSLGTGLGNQPQHF
TGTGCCAGTAGTTTAGGGACAGGGTTGGGCAATCAGCCCCAGCATTTT
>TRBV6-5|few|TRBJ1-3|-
CASSYELTGGNTIYF
TGTGCCAGCAGTTACGAGTTAACCGGTGGAAACACCATATATTTT
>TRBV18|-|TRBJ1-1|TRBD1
CASSPLGQGDTEAFF
TGTGCCAGCTCACCCCTCGGACAGGGCGACACTGAAGCTTTCTTT
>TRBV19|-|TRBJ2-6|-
CASSIRRGDLAANVLTF
TGTGCCAGTAGTATACGCAGGGGCGACCTTGCGGCCAACGTCCTGACTTTC
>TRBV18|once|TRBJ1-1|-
CASSPQGMNTEAFF
TGTGCCAGCTCACCACAGGGGATGAACACTGAAGCTTTCTTT
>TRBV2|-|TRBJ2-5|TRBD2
CAISGLAGGSSTQETQYF
TGTGCCATCTCGGGACTAGCGGGGGGATCCAGCACTCAAGAGACCCAGTACTTC
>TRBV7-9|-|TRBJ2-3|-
CASSLGFGLAGPSTDTQYF
TGTGCCAGCAGCTTAGGGTTTGGTTTGGCGGGGCCAAGCACAGATACGCAGTATTTT
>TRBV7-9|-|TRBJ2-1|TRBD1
CASSSGQGVEEQFF
TGTGCCAGCAGCTCAGGACAGGGGGTAGAAGAGCAGTTCTTC
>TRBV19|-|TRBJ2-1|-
CASSIGGAYYNEQFF
TGTGCCAGTAGTATTGGGGGGGCGTATTACAATGAGCAGTTCTTC